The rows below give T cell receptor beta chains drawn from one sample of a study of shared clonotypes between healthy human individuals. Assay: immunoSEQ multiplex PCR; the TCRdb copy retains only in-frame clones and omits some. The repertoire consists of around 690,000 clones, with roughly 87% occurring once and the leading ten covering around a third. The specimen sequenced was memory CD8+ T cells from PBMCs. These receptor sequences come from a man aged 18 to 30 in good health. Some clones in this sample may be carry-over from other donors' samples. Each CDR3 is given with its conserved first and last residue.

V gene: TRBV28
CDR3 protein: CASSLGERSPDTQYF

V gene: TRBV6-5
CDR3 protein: CASSTIAGTYNEQFF

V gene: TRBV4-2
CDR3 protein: CASSQDRKFSGSDLVTDTQYF

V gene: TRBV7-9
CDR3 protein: CASSLGGGSAGGNTIYF

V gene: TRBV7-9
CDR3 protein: CASSLVAGNYGYTF

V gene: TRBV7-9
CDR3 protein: CASSTPDRGNTEAFF

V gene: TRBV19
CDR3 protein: CASSIQGLAGYEQYF

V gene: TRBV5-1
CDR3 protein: CASSLWQDPTDEQFF

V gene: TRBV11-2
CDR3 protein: CASRPPWDSLMNTEAFF

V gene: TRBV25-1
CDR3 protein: CASGDRGSYNSPLHF

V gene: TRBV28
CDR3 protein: CATRRISYNEQFF

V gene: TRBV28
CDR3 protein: CASSLKTGSLYQPQHF

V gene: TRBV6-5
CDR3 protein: CASSYGGGIMVNEQFF

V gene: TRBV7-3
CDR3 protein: CASSVDRGDEQYF

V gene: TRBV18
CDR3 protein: CASSPGGTGELFF

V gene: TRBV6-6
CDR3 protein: CASVGYTRATYEQYF

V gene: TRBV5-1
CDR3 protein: CASSLGSRDLNTEAFF

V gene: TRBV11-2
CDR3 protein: CASSLGSGQGYEQYF

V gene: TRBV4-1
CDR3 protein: CASSQDRQGQGYTF

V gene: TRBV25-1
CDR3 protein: CASSESKGAGAEQYF

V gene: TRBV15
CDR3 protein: CATSEDGQSNSNQPQHF

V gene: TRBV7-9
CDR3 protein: CASSLGQGDTEAFF

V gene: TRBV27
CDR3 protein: CASSLSGRGDIQYF

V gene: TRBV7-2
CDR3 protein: CASSLGTSGIEQFF

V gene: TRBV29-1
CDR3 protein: CSSFERGLYNEQFF

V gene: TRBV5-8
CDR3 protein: CASSRRDQPQHF

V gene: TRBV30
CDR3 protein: CAGQRSFLDGNSGNTIYF

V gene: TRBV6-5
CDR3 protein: CASSYNSITYEQYF

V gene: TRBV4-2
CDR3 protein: CASSQETTEYEQYF

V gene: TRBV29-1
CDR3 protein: CSVGRGVRVNNEQFF

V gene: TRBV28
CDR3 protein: CASSLGRIYRLKGFDSNQPQHF

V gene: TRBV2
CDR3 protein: CASSSRVGGHNEQFF

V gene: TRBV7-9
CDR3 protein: CASSLVAGGMNTEAFF

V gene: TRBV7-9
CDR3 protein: CASSHGGLAEYADEQFF

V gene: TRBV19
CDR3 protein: CASSTPGLARGELFF

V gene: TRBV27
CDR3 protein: CASSLGLAGSNEQFF

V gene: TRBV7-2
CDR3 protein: CASSQRLAPHEQYF

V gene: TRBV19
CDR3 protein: CASSIGRASGNVWEQYF

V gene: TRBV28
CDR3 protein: CASSPRLTIAGWEQFF

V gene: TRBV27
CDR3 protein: CASSQALAEDNEQFF

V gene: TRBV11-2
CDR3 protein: CASSLQQGSREQYF

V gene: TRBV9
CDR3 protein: CASSVGPTLTGEQYF

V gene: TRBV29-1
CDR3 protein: CSVSPRDRQEEDTQYF

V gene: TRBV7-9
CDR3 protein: CASSDGTTLNANYGYTF

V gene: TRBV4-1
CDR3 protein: CASSQNQGAKNIQYF

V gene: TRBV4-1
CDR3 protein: CASSQDPTDLNPEQYF

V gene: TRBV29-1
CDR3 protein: CSVEWRESYEQYF

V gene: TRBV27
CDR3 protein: CASSLGGAGARDTQYF

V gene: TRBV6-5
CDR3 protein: CASSQNRGVADTQYF

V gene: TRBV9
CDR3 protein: CASSAGPGELFF

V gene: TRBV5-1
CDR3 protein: CASSLVARANEQFF

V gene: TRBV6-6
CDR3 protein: CASSDIDLYEQYF

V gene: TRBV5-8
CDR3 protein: CASGAYEQYF

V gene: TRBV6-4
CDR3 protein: CASSPTLGLTGYEQYF

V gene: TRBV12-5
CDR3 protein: CASGPASGRLNEQFF

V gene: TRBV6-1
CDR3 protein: CASSSRDTIYEQYF